These 4 T cell receptor beta chains were sequenced from one sample in a study of blood T cell repertoires in COVID-19. Generated by immunoSEQ multiplex PCR, the TCRdb table keeps only in-frame clones and is missing some. The sample consists of about 170,000 clones, around 80% of them appearing once. Sequencing input: peripheral blood. Source of these receptors: a woman in her sixties or seventies who had recovered from COVID-19.

The chain employs TRBV7-3 and TRBJ2-1, with 7 bases matching TRBD2. The germline CDR1 and CDR2 sequences are SGHTA and FQGTGA. The CDR3 is made up of 14 amino acids. Trimming removed 5 bases from V and 8 bases from J; junction bases left unmatched: 9. In DNA, the CDR3 is TGTGCCAGCAGCCCCCGGGGTAGCGGGTATGAGCAGTTCTTC. Encoded protein: CASSPRGSGYEQFF. The variable domain in full, completed from reference TRBV7-3 and TRBJ2-1, reads GAGVSQTPSNKVTEKGKYVELRCDPISGHTALYWYRQSLGQGPEFLIYFQGTGAADDSGLPNDRFFAVRPEGSVSTLKIQRTERGDSAVYLCASSPRGSGYEQFFGPGTRLTVL.

CDR3 DNA: TGCGCCAGCAGCCCCCGGCAGGGGCCTCTGGACACTGAAGCTTTCTTT. Translating it yields CASSPRQGPLDTEAFF. V and J are TRBV5-1 and TRBJ1-1, with D tentatively TRBD1 (6 bases). This CDR3 is built from 16 residues. V was shortened by 4 bases and J by 3 bases, with 19 bases between the two germline ends. Germline V gene data show CDR1 as SGHRS and CDR2 as YFSETQ.

This chain uses TRBV7-8 with TRBJ1-3; weak D call: TRBD1 (6 bases). CDR1 is SGHVS and CDR2 is FQNEAQ in the germline V gene. Trimming removed 5 bases at V and 0 bases at J, with 20 bases between. CDR3 size: 18 residues. The CDR3 here is CASSTIPGQLTSGNTIYF. The CDR3 DNA reads TGTGCCAGCAGCACCATCCCAGGACAGCTCACCTCTGGAAACACCATATATTTT.

This chain links TRBV5-1 with TRBJ2-2; 8 bases fit TRBD1. The CDR3 spans 16 residues. CDR1 and CDR2 (germline): SGHRS, YFSETQ. With V trimmed by 4 bases and J by 3 bases, 8 bases remained unmatched. CDR3 loop: CASSPQGAAHTGELFF. DNA of the CDR3: TGCGCCAGCAGCCCTCAGGGGGCCGCCCACACCGGGGAGCTGTTTTTT. Looking up the rest from reference TRBV5-1 and TRBJ2-2 gives the full variable domain: KAGVTQTPRYLIKTRGQQVTLSCSPISGHRSVSWYQQTPGQGLQFLFEYFSETQRNKGNFPGRFSGRQFSNSRSEMNVSTLELGDSALYLCASSPQGAAHTGELFFGEGSRLTVL.